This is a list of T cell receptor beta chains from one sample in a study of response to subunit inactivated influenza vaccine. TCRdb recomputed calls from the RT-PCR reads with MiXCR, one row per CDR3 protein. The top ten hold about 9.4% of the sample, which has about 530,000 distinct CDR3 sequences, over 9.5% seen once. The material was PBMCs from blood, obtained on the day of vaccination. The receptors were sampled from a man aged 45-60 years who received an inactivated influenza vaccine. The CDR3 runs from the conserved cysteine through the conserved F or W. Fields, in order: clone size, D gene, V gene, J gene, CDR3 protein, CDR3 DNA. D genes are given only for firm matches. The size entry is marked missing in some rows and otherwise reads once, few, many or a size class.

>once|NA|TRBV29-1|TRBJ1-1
CSVKNKTPDTEAFF
TGCAGCGTAAAGAATAAAACCCCAGACACTGAAGCTTTCTTT
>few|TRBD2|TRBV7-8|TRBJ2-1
CASSYSVLLAKTRNEQFF
TGTGCCAGCAGCTATAGTGTCCTACTAGCGAAAACGAGGAATGAGCAGTTCTTC
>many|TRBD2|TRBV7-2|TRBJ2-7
CASRSRRGSSYEQYF
TGTGCCAGCCGAAGCCGTCGCGGGAGCTCCTACGAGCAGTACTTC
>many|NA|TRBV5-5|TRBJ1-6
CASLRQPDSPLHF
TGTGCCAGCCTCAGACAGCCCGATTCACCCCTCCACTTT
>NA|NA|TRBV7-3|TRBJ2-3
CASSLTLADTQYF
TGTGCCAGCAGCTTAACGTTGGCAGATACGCAGTATTTT
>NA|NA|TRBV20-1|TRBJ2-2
CSAREARIYTGELFF
TGCAGTGCTAGAGAGGCAAGGATCTACACCGGGGAGCTGTTTTTT
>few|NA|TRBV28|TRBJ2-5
CASSLNSPETQYF
TGTGCCAGCAGTTTGAATTCTCCAGAGACCCAGTACTTC
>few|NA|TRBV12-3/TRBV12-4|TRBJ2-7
CASRNSPYEQYF
TGTGCCAGCAGAAATAGCCCCTACGAGCAGTACTTC
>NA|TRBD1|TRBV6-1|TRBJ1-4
CASSRTGHNEKLFF
TGTGCCAGCAGTAGGACAGGGCACAATGAAAAACTGTTTTTT
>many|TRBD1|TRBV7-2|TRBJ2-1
CASSLTGGAWDNEQFF
TGTGCCAGCAGCTTGACAGGGGGCGCTTGGGACAATGAGCAGTTCTTC
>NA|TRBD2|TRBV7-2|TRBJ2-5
CASSLGSGRQETQYF
TGTGCCAGCAGCTTGGGGAGCGGGAGGCAGGAGACCCAGTACTTC